The rows below give T cell receptor beta chains drawn from one sample of a study of radiation and T cells in renal cell carcinoma. Only in-frame clones appear in the TCRdb table, and some are missing; sequencing was by immunoSEQ multiplex PCR. The sample includes around 17,000 clones, roughly 60% seen only once; the top ten take 9.7%. The source was tumor tissue, collected from a patient whose treatment was nephrectomy without radiotherapy. The receptors here all came from a man aged 35-49 years with renal cell carcinoma. CDR3s include the opening cysteine and the closing phenylalanine or tryptophan. D genes are given only for firm matches. Only part of the rows carry a size: once, few, many, or a class if the clone is expanded.

j_call	d_call	v_call	clone_size	cdr3_aa	cdr3_nt
TRBJ2-7	TRBD1	TRBV7-9	.	CASSFRGRYEQYF	TGTGCCAGCAGTTTCAGGGGGCGGTACGAGCAGTACTTC
TRBJ2-7	.	TRBV6-5	.	CASSYGPGHEQYF	TGTGCCAGCAGTTACGGACCTGGTCACGAGCAGTACTTC
TRBJ2-6	TRBD2	TRBV19	.	CASSQGLAGVISGANVLTF	TGTGCCAGTAGTCAGGGACTAGCGGGGGTCATCTCTGGGGCCAACGTCCTGACTTTC
TRBJ2-1	.	TRBV28	.	CASSPTLGQYNEQFF	TGTGCCAGCAGTCCGACCCTGGGGCAGTACAATGAGCAGTTCTTC
TRBJ1-2	TRBD1	TRBV5-6	.	CASSSTGVSAYGYTF	TGTGCCAGCAGCTCGACAGGGGTGAGCGCCTATGGCTACACCTTC
TRBJ1-5	TRBD1	TRBV28	.	CASSVQGFNQPQHF	TGTGCCAGCAGTGTACAGGGGTTCAATCAGCCCCAGCATTTT
TRBJ2-1	TRBD1	TRBV4-2	medium-sized	CASSHDDRASGNEQFF	TGTGCCAGCAGCCACGACGACAGGGCTTCGGGGAATGAGCAGTTCTTC
TRBJ1-5	.	TRBV6-5	.	CASSLLVGGQPQHF	TGTGCCAGCAGTTTACTCGTGGGGGGTCAGCCCCAGCATTTT
TRBJ1-6	.	TRBV30	.	CASRRVDNSPLHF	TGTGCCTCGCGACGGGTGGATAATTCACCCCTCCACTTT
TRBJ2-7	.	TRBV6-6	.	CASNGAVSYEQYF	TGTGCCAGCAATGGGGCAGTCTCCTACGAGCAGTACTTC
TRBJ1-1	TRBD1	TRBV6-6	.	CASSQNRGRPEAFF	TGTGCCAGCAGTCAAAACAGGGGTAGGCCTGAAGCTTTCTTT
TRBJ1-4	.	TRBV7-2	once	CASSLQQGSEKLFF	TGTGCCAGCAGCTTACAACAGGGATCTGAAAAACTGTTTTTT
TRBJ1-1	.	TRBV30	.	CASARGSTEAFF	TGTGCCTCCGCTAGGGGTAGCACTGAAGCTTTCTTT
TRBJ2-3	.	TRBV11-1	few	CASSLEGLTDTQYF	TGTGCCAGCAGCTTAGAGGGCCTGACAGATACGCAGTATTTT
TRBJ2-2	.	TRBV6-1	.	CASSGFGETGELFF	TGTGCCAGCAGTGGGTTCGGGGAGACCGGGGAGCTGTTTTTT
TRBJ1-1	.	TRBV10-3	.	CAISPRKTEAFF	TGTGCCATCAGTCCCAGGAAGACTGAAGCTTTCTTT
TRBJ1-1	.	TRBV5-1	.	CASTSAGGYTEAFF	TGCGCCAGCACAAGCGCGGGGGGGTACACTGAAGCTTTCTTT
TRBJ2-3	TRBD2	TRBV5-4	.	CASSLRTSRSTDTQYF	TGTGCCAGCAGCCTCCGGACTAGCAGGAGCACAGATACGCAGTATTTT